This paragraph reports one T cell receptor beta chain. Its antigen remains unknown. Clones were sequenced by immunoSEQ multiplex PCR, and TCRdb holds only the in-frame ones, with some missing. The sample gives about 93,000 clones, 80% to 90% of which show up once; about 6% is in the top ten. The record originates from a study of T cell responses to AZD1222 COVID-19 vaccine. The overall study: Analysis merged second doses at about 4 or about 12 weeks.

Trimming at V came to 7 bases and at J to 6 bases, leaving 10 bases not matched to a gene. CDR3 length: 15 residues. The V gene's germline CDR1 is LNHDA and CDR2 SQIVND (reference sequence). General study results and limits: The study sampled repertoires only after the peak T cell response.

The sequence came from an adult in good health. The rearrangement joins TRBV19 to TRBJ2-2; TRBD1 matches 8 bases. The sample was peripheral blood, taken on day 0 of AZD1222 vaccination. CDR3 in amino acids: CASTRQGSISGELFF. The CDR3 DNA follows: TGTGCCAGTACGAGACAGGGGAGTATCTCCGGGGAGCTGTTTTTT.